The clone carrying this T cell receptor beta chain ranks as medium-sized. Its cognate antigen is unknown. The sample belongs to a study of T-cell memory formation after mild COVID-19. Study-level information: Largely donor-specific sequence clusters came from two donors.

The 5'RACE method, run with constant-segment primers, produced TCR alpha and TCR beta cDNA libraries (carrying sample barcodes and UMIs). TCRdb reprocessed the 5' RACE reads with MiXCR, giving one entry per CDR3 protein. The data contain over 10,000 distinct CDR3 sequences, more than 14% of them singletons. Study results and limitations: Pre-infection memory held some responding clones, suggesting pre-existing cross-reactive T cells responded.

The germline V gene encodes CDR1 SEHNR and CDR2 FQNEAQ (reference sequence). The CDR3 length is 16 residues. The V segment lost 2 bases and the J segment 4 bases; nucleotides outside the gene matches: 6. This chain connects TRBV7-9 to TRBJ2-1, with TRBD2 matching over 9 bases. Sequences were obtained from PBMCs or a T cell subset sorted from them (not recorded which). This clonotype was obtained from a man younger than 30 who had mild COVID-19 (a few samples of this study predate the infection). Cell type and time point are not known. This CDR3 reads CASSLNLAGRYNEQFF. The CDR3 bases are TGTGCCAGCAGCTTAAACCTAGCGGGGCGTTACAATGAGCAGTTCTTC.